This TCR beta chain was sequenced in a study of blood T cell repertoires in COVID-19. Study-wide context: Sites across the United States, Italy and Spain contributed samples from acute and convalescent COVID-19.

Germline V gene data show CDR1 as SGHAT and CDR2 as FQNNGV. V was clipped by 7 bases and J by 6 bases, with 11 bases between them. There are 12 residues in the CDR3. Per the original data handling: For nucleated cells, counts were estimated from reference gene primer amplification. Produced via immunoSEQ multiplex PCR; TCRdb's table is partial and in-frame only. That table is the source of V, J and clone size, and D and trimming were worked out from the DNA. The table lists more than 200,000 clones, nearly 90% of them singletons. Cohort 3 donors counted as recovered after two negative PCRs, clearance, or resolved symptoms.

The source of this sequence is a man aged 25-45 years who had recovered from COVID-19. The chain recombines TRBV11-2 with TRBJ2-3; D unclear. The material sequenced was PBMCs or T cells enriched from blood (not recorded which). The CDR3 DNA follows: TGTGCCAGCAACCACTATGTGGATACGCAGTATTTT. Amino acids: CASNHYVDTQYF.